The 2 T cell receptor beta chains below were found in one sample sequenced in a study of T cell responses to AZD1222 COVID-19 vaccine. TCRdb's table, derived via immunoSEQ multiplex PCR, lists solely in-frame clones and lacks some. The table shows 130,000 or so clones, with around 89% occurring only once. Sample: peripheral blood, taken on day 0 of MenACWY control vaccination. The source of these receptors is an adult in good health.

The CDR3 DNA sequence: TGTGCCAGTAGTGCGGGGACTCGCGGGACCGGGGAGCTGTTTTTT. Its protein product is CASSAGTRGTGELFF. V is TRBV19 and J is TRBJ2-2; a weak D match, TRBD2 (6 bases). The CDR3 is 15 amino acids. Germline-derived CDR1 and CDR2 are LNHDA and SQIVND (reference sequence). V was cut by 5 bases and J by 5 bases, with 15 bases left in between.

About this clone: Other nucleotide sequences from this sample produce the same CDR3. V gene TRBV27 combines with J gene TRBJ2-5; D is ambiguous. Per germline, CDR1 MNHEY and CDR2 SMNVEV (reference sequence). Trimming shortened V by 3 bases and J by 0 bases, and 2 bases separated the two germline ends. The CDR3 has 12 amino acids. This CDR3 is CASSLDQETQYF. In DNA, the CDR3 is TGTGCCAGCAGTTTGGACCAAGAGACCCAGTACTTC.